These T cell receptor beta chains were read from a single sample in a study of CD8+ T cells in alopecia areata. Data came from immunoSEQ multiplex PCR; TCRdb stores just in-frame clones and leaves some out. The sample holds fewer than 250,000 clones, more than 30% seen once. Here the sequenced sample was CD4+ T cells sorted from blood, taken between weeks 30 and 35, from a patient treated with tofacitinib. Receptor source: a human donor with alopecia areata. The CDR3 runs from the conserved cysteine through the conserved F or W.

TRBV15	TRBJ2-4	CATRGLAKNIQYF
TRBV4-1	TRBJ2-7	CASSQPTKREGEQYF
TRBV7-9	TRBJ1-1	CASSLDQGSAEAFF
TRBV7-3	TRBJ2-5	CASSLTSYSETQYF
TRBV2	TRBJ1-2	CASSEEGGNGYTF
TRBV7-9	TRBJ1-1	CASTAGEAFF
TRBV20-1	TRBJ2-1	CSARPSNEQFF
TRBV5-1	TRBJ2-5	CASRLAGTQYF
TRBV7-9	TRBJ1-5	CASSQAGVRPQHF
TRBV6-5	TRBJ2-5	CASSRLRETQYF
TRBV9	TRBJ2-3	CASSVGASETQYF
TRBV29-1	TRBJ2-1	CSVEGPSAGEQFF
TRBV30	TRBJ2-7	CASDMAQGITYEQYF
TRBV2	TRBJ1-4	CASSGSLTTNEKLFF
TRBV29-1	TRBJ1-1	CSVDTGLLNTEAFF
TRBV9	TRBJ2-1	CASSAGLAGGNEQFF
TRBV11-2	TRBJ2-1	CASSSIAGGPYNEQFF
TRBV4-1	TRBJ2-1	CASSQGGQGGNEQFF
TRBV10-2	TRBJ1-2	CASSGAGYGYTF
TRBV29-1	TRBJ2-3	CSVEERGRQGVQYF
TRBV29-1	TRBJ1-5	CSVGQGNNQPQHF
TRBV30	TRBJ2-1	CAWSVLAGDLNNEQFF
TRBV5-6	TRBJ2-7	CASSVTLAGVLLEQYF